There are a few counts of the clone carrying this T cell receptor (beta chain). MiXCR, run by TCRdb on the 5' RACE reads, gives a single entry per CDR3 protein. The repertoire holds about 430,000 distinct CDR3 sequences, with around 24% as singletons. The data originate from a study of T-cell memory formation after mild COVID-19. Trimming cost V 1 base and J 10 bases; bases outside gene matches: 10. Germline V gene sequence: CDR1 GTSNPN, CDR2 SVGIG (reference sequence). The CDR3 consists of 13 residues. The TCR was taken from an adult woman who had mild COVID-19 (a few samples of this study predate the infection). Cell type and time point are not known. This sequence joins TRBV30 and TRBJ2-7; 7 bases align to TRBD2. Sequencing input: PBMCs or a T cell subset sorted from them (not recorded which). CDR3 amino acids: CAWSGGGRSEQYF. As DNA, the CDR3 is TGTGCCTGGAGTGGGGGCGGGAGAAGTGAACAGTACTTC.